The 21 T cell receptor beta chains in this list originate from one sample, sequenced in a study of regulatory T cells in long-lasting Graves disease. In building TCR beta libraries, iRepertoire HTBI primers were used together with Arm-PCR of CDR3 regions. From the multiplex PCR reads, TCRdb called clonotypes with MiXCR, one entry per CDR3 protein. The sample shows some 430,000 distinct CDR3 sequences, 20% to 25% of them seen only once. Time point: persistent/refractory GD, antithyroid drugs over 5 years with positive TRAb. PBMCs provided the RNA from which the TCR library was made. Sequencing used peripheral blood mononuclear cells (PBMCs), obtained when the disease was refractory, from a patient treated with antithyroid drugs. These receptor sequences come from a female donor with Graves disease.

The table lists this clonotype with many counts. The chain carries TRBV28 and TRBJ2-7, with D perhaps matching TRBD1 or TRBD2 (5 bases each). V lost 0 bases and J lost 1, with 7 bases in between. The CDR3 has 14 residues. CDR1 MDHEN and CDR2 SYDVKM come from the germline V gene. The CDR3 region has the DNA TGTGCCAGCAGTTTATGGGGGGAATCCTACGAGCAGTACTTC. As protein: CASSLWGESYEQYF.

The sample holds a few counts of this clonotype. The chain recombines TRBV11-2 with TRBJ2-4; D is uncertain. CDR1 is SGHAT, CDR2 FQNNGV, per germline. The CDR3 contains 12 residues. V lost 2 bases and J 8 bases, leaving 7 bases between the germline ends. The CDR3 DNA sequence: TGTGCCAGCAGCTTAAGGAATGACATTCAGTACTTC. Its protein is CASSLRNDIQYF.

This clonotype was counted at least ten times. This chain connects TRBV28 to TRBJ2-5; unclear D gene. Germline V CDR1 and CDR2: MDHEN, SYDVKM. The CDR3 consists of 14 residues. Trimming stripped 5 bases from V and 2 bases from J, with 12 bases between. The CDR3 DNA is TGTGCCAGCAGTCCATGTGGATTGCAAGAGACCCAGTACTTC. Translating it yields CASSPCGLQETQYF.

Many counts were recorded for this clonotype. V and J are TRBV28 and TRBJ1-5, with a tentative D call TRBD1 (5 bases). CDR3 length: 14 amino acids. Trimming removed 6 bases from V and 11 bases from J, with 20 bases in between. Germline CDR1 is MDHEN and CDR2 is SYDVKM. The CDR3 sequence is CASRRDPGQSAQHF. The CDR3 DNA follows: TGTGCCAGCAGAAGGGACCCGGGGCAATCAGCCCAGCATTTT. Full variable domain (remainder filled in from reference TRBV28 and TRBJ1-5): DVKVTQSSRYLVKRTGEKVFLECVQDMDHENMFWYRQDPGLGLRLIYFSYDVKMKEKGDIPEGYSVSREKKERFSLILESASTNQTSMYLCASRRDPGQSAQHFGDGTRLSIL.

For this clonotype: This clone may be a read error of a much larger clone one base away. The chain links TRBV11-3 to TRBJ2-7; 10 positions match TRBD2. Germline V gives CDR1 SGHNT, CDR2 YENEEA. The CDR3 consists of 12 residues. This CDR3 reads CTSSGRVPEQYF. In DNA, the CDR3 is TGTACCAGCAGCGGGAGGGTCCCCGAGCAGTACTTC.

This clonotype was seen repeatedly, ten times or more. This chain joins TRBV12-3 or TRBV12-4 and TRBJ1-5; 9 positions match TRBD1. The CDR3 runs to 14 residues. Unmatched junction bases numbered 5, after V lost 5 bases and J lost 6 bases. CDR3 amino acids: CASSTQGAVQPQHF. CDR3 in DNA: TGTGCCAGCAGTACACAGGGGGCAGTTCAGCCCCAGCATTTT.

The table lists this clonotype with many counts. This chain joins TRBV29-1 and TRBJ1-2; the D is unclear. CDR1 and CDR2 (germline): SQVTM, ANQGSEA. There are 13 residues in the CDR3. The ends were cut back, 3 bases at V and 4 bases at J, with 12 bases in the middle. CDR3 sequence reads: CSVESPTAYGYTF. CDR3 sequence (DNA): TGCAGCGTTGAGTCTCCAACAGCCTATGGCTACACCTTC.

This clonotype came up many times. V gene TRBV27 combines with J gene TRBJ1-5, with D perhaps TRBD1 (5 bases). CDR1 and CDR2 from the germline V gene are MNHEY and SMNVEV (reference sequence). CDR3 size: 14 residues. V lost 6 bases and J lost 2, with 11 bases in between. CDR3 sequence (DNA): TGTGCCAGCAGCCCCAGGGATGGCAATCAGCCCCAGCATTTT. The encoded protein is CASSPRDGNQPQHF.

This clonotype was counted ten times or more. The chain recombines TRBV7-3 with TRBJ2-5, with D perhaps matching TRBD2 (7 bases). CDR1 SGHTA and CDR2 FQGTGA come from the germline V gene. The V end lost 0 bases, the J end lost 5 bases, and 16 bases lay between the germline ends. This CDR3 contains 16 residues. The CDR3 DNA sequence: TGTGCCAGCAGCTTAACGGGAGGGGGGGGCGAGGAGACCCAGTACTTC. It is translated as CASSLTGGGGEETQYF.

Only a few counts were recorded for this clonotype. The genes are TRBV20-1 and TRBJ2-7; TRBD2 matches at 7 bases. CDR1 is DFQATT and CDR2 is SNEGSKA in the germline V gene (reference sequence). The CDR3 covers 14 residues. V was pared by 6 bases and J by 5 bases, with 13 bases of the junction left unmatched. The CDR3 spells CSAVVGGPKNEQYF. In nucleotides, the CDR3 is TGCAGTGCCGTTGTGGGAGGGCCTAAAAACGAGCAGTACTTC.

The V call is TRBV28, the J call TRBJ2-1; D call uncertain. Deletions cut 7 bases from V and 3 bases from J, with 16 bases between. The CDR3 is 15 residues long. Germline CDR1 and CDR2: MDHEN and SYDVKM. The CDR3 loop is CASTPPTRGYNEQFF. The CDR3, as DNA: TGTGCCAGCACGCCTCCCACCCGCGGCTACAATGAGCAGTTCTTC. The full variable domain, completed using reference TRBV28 and TRBJ2-1, is DVKVTQSSRYLVKRTGEKVFLECVQDMDHENMFWYRQDPGLGLRLIYFSYDVKMKEKGDIPEGYSVSREKKERFSLILESASTNQTSMYLCASTPPTRGYNEQFFGPGTRLTVL.

This clonotype was seen at least ten times. The V call is TRBV11-2, the J call TRBJ1-2, with a tentative D call TRBD1 (5 bases). With 4 bases removed from V and 6 bases from J, the gap between germline ends came to 9 bases. Germline V gene data show CDR1 as SGHAT and CDR2 as FQNNGV. CDR3 length: 12 residues. Written as DNA, the CDR3 is TGTGCCAGCAGCTCGGAAGGGGATGGCTACACCTTC. It translates to CASSSEGDGYTF.

This clonotype was observed many times. V usage is TRBV11-3 and J usage is TRBJ1-1, with D maybe TRBD1 (6 bases). CDR3 size: 13 residues. Germline CDR1 and CDR2: SGHNT and YENEEA. Deletions cut 7 bases from V and 3 bases from J, with 12 bases between. The CDR3 sequence: CASTTPGDTEAFF. In DNA form, the CDR3 reads TGTGCCAGCACCACGCCAGGGGACACTGAAGCTTTCTTT.

This clonotype came up a few times. The chain has TRBV24-1 and TRBJ2-7; 7 bases are a match to TRBD1. CDR1 is KGHDR and CDR2 is SFDVKD in the germline V gene. Unmatched junction bases numbered 7, after V lost 9 bases and J lost 6 bases. This CDR3 contains 12 residues. The CDR3 sequence is CATGDSLGEQYF. The CDR3 bases are TGTGCCACCGGGGACAGCCTGGGCGAGCAGTACTTC.

This clonotype showed up many times. This chain links TRBV5-1 with TRBJ2-7, with TRBD1 matching 7 bases. There are 18 residues in the CDR3. V was pared by 1 base and J by 1 base, with 14 bases of the junction left unmatched. The germline gives CDR1 SGHRS, CDR2 YFSETQ. In nucleotides, the CDR3 is TGCGCCAGCAGCTTGACGCTGACAGGGCCAACCGTTTCCTACGAGCAGTACTTC. As protein: CASSLTLTGPTVSYEQYF.

This clonotype was detected a few times. The chain employs TRBV19 and TRBJ1-5; unclear D gene. This CDR3 is built from 18 residues. Germline V gene data show CDR1 as LNHDA and CDR2 as SQIVND (reference sequence). Trimming removed 3 bases from V and 2 bases from J, with 20 bases in between. The CDR3 sequence: CASSIEPPSIGRNQPQHF. The CDR3, as DNA: TGTGCCAGTAGTATTGAACCACCATCGATAGGACGCAATCAGCCCCAGCATTTT.

This clonotype has a count of ten or more. This chain connects TRBV12-3 or TRBV12-4 to TRBJ1-3; no reliable D call. V was trimmed by 1 base and J by 3 bases, leaving 10 bases between them. This CDR3 is 15 amino acids long. CDR3 DNA sequence: TGTGCCAGCAGTTTAGAACTGGGAAGTGGAAACACCATATATTTT. This encodes CASSLELGSGNTIYF.

The gene calls are TRBV7-9 and TRBJ1-4; 10 nucleotides align to TRBD1. J lost 3 bases, V lost 4 bases, and 8 bases had no gene match. The CDR3 loop spans 17 amino acids. CDR1 and CDR2 (germline): SEHNR, FQNEAQ (reference sequence). The CDR3 DNA reads TGTGCCAGCAGCTCGTCCCGGGACAGGGGCCCTAATGAAAAACTGTTTTTT. Amino acid sequence: CASSSSRDRGPNEKLFF.

In its sample, this clonotype was seen many times. This chain links TRBV28 with TRBJ1-1, with D possibly matching TRBD1 (5 bases). With 3 bases removed from V and 4 bases from J, the gap between germline ends came to 15 bases. From germline, CDR1 is MDHEN and CDR2 SYDVKM. The CDR3 length is 15 residues. The DNA of the CDR3 is TGTGCCAGCAGTTTCTCAGGGTCATTCGGCACTGAAGCTTTCTTT. Protein product: CASSFSGSFGTEAFF.

This clonotype was counted ten times or more. The genes are TRBV29-1 and TRBJ1-1; D gene unclear. Germline CDR1 SQVTM, CDR2 ANQGSEA. This CDR3 is built from 12 residues. V lost 7 bases, J lost 1 base, and 10 bases lay in between. The CDR3 DNA follows: TGCAGCGCCCGAGACACGAACACTGAAGCTTTCTTT. It specifies CSARDTNTEAFF.

This chain uses TRBV9 with TRBJ1-5; D call uncertain. V was shortened by 0 bases and J by 2 bases, with 15 bases between the two germline ends. This CDR3 region has 17 residues. Germline CDR1 SGDLS, CDR2 YYNGEE. In DNA form, the CDR3 reads TGTGCCAGCAGCGTAGTCGCGCCAGGTTGGGGCAATCAGCCCCAGCATTTT. It yields the protein CASSVVAPGWGNQPQHF.